Listed below are T cell receptor beta chains from one sample, sequenced in a study of regulatory T cells in long-lasting Graves disease. TCRdb ran MiXCR on the multiplex PCR reads and lists one entry per CDR3 protein. Among about half a million distinct CDR3 sequences listed, about 11% were seen once. In addition, the sample was reused for a study of T cells in Graves' hyperthyroidism and ophthalmopathy.

This sample comprised peripheral blood mononuclear cells (PBMCs), obtained at new diagnosis, from a patient treated with antithyroid drugs. The source is a woman under 40 with Graves disease. Each CDR3 is given with its conserved first and last residue. D genes are given only for firm matches. For some rows the clone size is stated as once, few or many, or as a class when expanded; others skip it.

D gene	V gene	J gene	clone size	CDR3 protein	CDR3 DNA
TRBD2	TRBV11-1	TRBJ2-1	many	CASSLGLAGFRRYNEQFF	TGTGCCAGCAGCCTGGGACTAGCGGGATTTAGGCGCTACAATGAGCAGTTCTTC
TRBD1	TRBV7-9	TRBJ1-2	many	CASSLGPGGGNYGYTF	TGTGCCAGCAGCTTAGGTCCAGGGGGCGGAAACTATGGCTACACCTTC
NA	TRBV28	TRBJ2-3	many	CASSSGMTSTDTQYF	TGTGCCAGCAGCTCCGGGATGACTAGCACAGATACGCAGTATTTT
TRBD1	TRBV20-1	TRBJ2-1	many	CSATGTGDYNEQFF	TGCAGTGCTACTGGGACAGGGGATTACAATGAGCAGTTCTTC
NA	TRBV2	TRBJ2-2	many	CASRRGVSGELFF	TGTGCCAGCAGAAGGGGGGTGTCCGGGGAGCTGTTTTTT
NA	TRBV9	TRBJ1-2	many	CASSVGTGANYGYTF	TGTGCCAGCAGCGTAGGTACCGGGGCTAACTATGGCTACACCTTC
NA	TRBV7-9	TRBJ2-1	NA	CASSLKSDREKNEQFF	TGTGCCAGCAGCTTAAAATCGGACCGGGAGAAAAATGAGCAGTTCTTC
TRBD2	TRBV18	TRBJ2-5	NA	CVSSLTSGRQETQYF	TGTGTCAGCTCACTTACTAGCGGTCGCCAAGAGACCCAGTACTTC
TRBD2	TRBV4-3	TRBJ2-1	NA	CASSTSGREGNEQFF	TGCGCCAGCAGCACTAGCGGGAGAGAGGGCAATGAGCAGTTCTTC
TRBD2	TRBV11-2	TRBJ2-1	many	CASGPGLAVYNEQFF	TGTGCCAGCGGACCGGGACTAGCAGTTTACAATGAGCAGTTCTTC
TRBD2	TRBV3-1	TRBJ2-3	many	CASSQVLAGGPDTQYF	TGTGCCAGCAGCCAAGTACTAGCGGGAGGGCCAGATACGCAGTATTTT
NA	TRBV6-1	TRBJ1-5	few	CASSHRSNQPQHF	TGTGCCAGCAGCCACAGGTCAAATCAGCCCCAGCATTTT
TRBD2	TRBV9	TRBJ2-5	few	CASSVDPLAGAQETQYF	TGTGCCAGCAGCGTAGACCCGCTAGCGGGCGCACAAGAGACCCAGTACTTC
TRBD1	TRBV6-2/TRBV6-3	TRBJ2-1	many	CASTSNRGWGEQFF	TGTGCCAGCACCTCAAACAGGGGATGGGGTGAGCAGTTCTTC
TRBD2	TRBV20-1	TRBJ2-3	many	CSARDSGWGTDTQYF	TGCAGTGCTAGAGATAGCGGGTGGGGGACAGATACGCAGTATTTT
NA	TRBV4-1	TRBJ2-6	NA	CASSQAGRTLSGANVLTF	TGCGCCAGCAGCCAAGCTGGACGCACGCTCTCTGGGGCCAACGTCCTGACTTTC
TRBD2	TRBV19	TRBJ2-6	many	CATREGTSVLLSGANVLTF	TGTGCCACTAGAGAAGGGACTAGCGTTCTTCTTTCTGGGGCCAACGTCCTGACTTTC
NA	TRBV24-1	TRBJ2-1	NA	CATSDRTRGESRSNEQFF	TGTGCCACCAGTGACCGAACCAGGGGGGAAAGTCGAAGCAATGAGCAGTTCTTC
NA	TRBV6-1	TRBJ1-1	many	CASSASTGQITEAFF	TGTGCCAGCAGCGCGTCCACAGGACAGATCACTGAAGCTTTCTTT
TRBD1	TRBV20-1	TRBJ1-5	NA	CSATPRDRRNSNQPQHF	TGCAGTGCTACCCCAAGGGACAGAAGAAATAGCAATCAGCCCCAGCATTTT
TRBD1	TRBV29-1	TRBJ1-1	many	CSVPGQAGTEAFF	TGCAGCGTCCCTGGACAGGCCGGGACTGAAGCTTTCTTT
NA	TRBV2	TRBJ1-1	NA	CASREAPGNTEAFF	TGTGCCAGCAGAGAAGCCCCGGGGAACACTGAAGCTTTCTTT
NA	TRBV2	TRBJ1-5	NA	CASSEYIGNQPQHF	TGTGCCAGCAGTGAATATATAGGGAATCAGCCCCAGCATTTT
NA	TRBV27	TRBJ2-1	many	CASSQDSHNEQFF	TGTGCCAGCAGTCAGGACAGCCACAATGAGCAGTTCTTC
NA	TRBV19	TRBJ1-5	many	CASSLNPRSNQPQHF	TGTGCCAGCAGCCTTAATCCCAGGAGCAATCAGCCCCAGCATTTT
TRBD2	TRBV29-1	TRBJ2-1	NA	CSGVAGSEQFF	TGCAGCGGGGTAGCGGGGAGTGAGCAGTTCTTC
NA	TRBV7-8	TRBJ2-1	many	CASSTDQGRYNEQFF	TGTGCCAGCAGCACAGACCAAGGACGTTACAATGAGCAGTTCTTC
NA	TRBV28	TRBJ2-1	many	CASSFRGEQFF	TGTGCCAGCAGTTTCCGGGGTGAGCAGTTCTTC
TRBD2	TRBV30	TRBJ2-3	many	CAWNLAGGTDTQYF	TGTGCCTGGAATTTAGCGGGGGGCACAGATACGCAGTATTTT
NA	TRBV6-5	TRBJ1-5	NA	CASSYSLGGNQPQHF	TGTGCCAGCAGTTACTCACTAGGGGGCAATCAGCCCCAGCATTTT
NA	TRBV6-1	TRBJ1-1	many	CASSSRLDTEAFF	TGTGCCAGCAGCTCCCGATTGGACACTGAAGCTTTCTTT
NA	TRBV7-9	TRBJ1-4	few	CASSLITSEKLFF	TGTGCCAGCAGCCTAATAACCAGTGAAAAACTGTTTTTT
NA	TRBV4-3	TRBJ2-7	many	CASSQEGSSYEQYF	TGCGCCAGCAGCCAAGAAGGCAGCTCCTACGAGCAGTACTTC
NA	TRBV30	TRBJ1-5	many	CAWSHAGTTNQPQHF	TGTGCCTGGAGTCACGCAGGGACCACCAATCAGCCCCAGCATTTT
NA	TRBV10-3	TRBJ1-1	many	CAISEPDLNTEAFF	TGTGCCATCAGTGAGCCGGATCTGAACACTGAAGCTTTCTTT
NA	TRBV5-1	TRBJ2-7	few	CASSFQIGLSAGEQYF	TGCGCCAGCAGCTTTCAGATTGGGTTGTCGGCGGGCGAGCAGTACTTC
TRBD2	TRBV12-3/TRBV12-4	TRBJ2-3	NA	CASSPPDIAGVTDTQYF	TGTGCCAGCAGTCCTCCCGATATAGCGGGAGTCACAGATACGCAGTATTTT
NA	TRBV2	TRBJ2-5	many	CASSDPLGTQYF	TGTGCCAGCAGTGACCCCCTTGGGACCCAGTACTTC
NA	TRBV15	TRBJ2-1	many	CATQENYYNEQFF	TGTGCCACCCAAGAGAATTACTACAATGAGCAGTTCTTC
NA	TRBV3-1	TRBJ2-7	many	CASSQDQGSYEQYF	TGTGCCAGCAGCCAAGATCAGGGTTCCTACGAGCAGTACTTC
NA	TRBV30	TRBJ1-6	few	CAWRGLSSYNSPLHF	TGTGCCTGGAGGGGGTTGAGCTCCTATAATTCACCCCTCCACTTT
NA	TRBV28	TRBJ2-6	many	CASKVGAGANVLTF	TGTGCCAGCAAAGTGGGCGCTGGGGCCAACGTCCTGACTTTC
NA	TRBV7-2	TRBJ1-2	NA	CASSLTNRRYYGYTF	TGTGCCAGCAGCTTAACCAATCGCCGATACTATGGCTACACCTTC
NA	TRBV3-1	TRBJ2-1	once	CASSHFGDRNDEQFF	TGTGCCAGCAGCCATTTTGGGGATCGGAACGATGAGCAGTTCTTC
NA	TRBV25-1	TRBJ1-4	NA	CASSELDGGEKLFF	TGTGCCAGCAGCGAGCTTGATGGGGGTGAAAAACTGTTTTTT
NA	TRBV5-1	TRBJ2-6	NA	CASSFTGQSSSGANVLTF	TGCGCCAGCAGCTTTACAGGACAGTCTAGTTCTGGGGCCAACGTCCTGACTTTC
TRBD2	TRBV11-2	TRBJ2-7	many	CASSWTSGAGGYEQYF	TGTGCCAGCAGCTGGACTAGCGGAGCCGGAGGGTACGAGCAGTACTTC
NA	TRBV29-1	TRBJ2-7	many	CSVEDSKTYEQYF	TGCAGCGTTGAAGACAGCAAAACCTACGAGCAGTACTTC
TRBD2	TRBV7-2	TRBJ2-7	few	CASSLGGGTSVPYEQYF	TGTGCCAGCAGCTTAGGCGGAGGGACTAGCGTCCCCTACGAGCAGTACTTC
TRBD2	TRBV6-2/TRBV6-3	TRBJ2-7	many	CASSYSPSGNSYEQYF	TGTGCCAGCAGTTACTCTCCTAGCGGGAACTCCTACGAGCAGTACTTC
TRBD2	TRBV6-5	TRBJ2-3	many	CASSYRNGRTTDTQYF	TGTGCCAGCAGTTATAGGAACGGGAGGACGACAGATACGCAGTATTTT
NA	TRBV2	TRBJ1-1	many	CASSGDNTEAFF	TGTGCCAGCAGTGGGGACAACACTGAAGCTTTCTTT
TRBD2	TRBV29-1	TRBJ2-1	few	CSVKRTSTVNEQFF	TGCAGCGTAAAAAGGACTAGCACCGTCAATGAGCAGTTCTTC
NA	TRBV7-3	TRBJ1-1	many	CASSYNRASEAFF	TGTGCCAGCAGCTACAACAGGGCTTCTGAAGCTTTCTTT
TRBD1	TRBV12-3/TRBV12-4	TRBJ1-2	many	CASRLTGEGYGYTF	TGTGCCAGCAGGCTGACAGGGGAGGGTTATGGCTACACCTTC
NA	TRBV6-2/TRBV6-3	TRBJ2-3	many	CASSPGRKTDTQYF	TGTGCCAGCAGTCCGGGACGGAAAACAGATACGCAGTATTTT
NA	TRBV28	TRBJ2-7	many	CASSSPIGAETYEQYF	TGTGCCAGCAGTTCCCCTATAGGGGCGGAGACCTACGAGCAGTACTTC
TRBD1	TRBV12-3/TRBV12-4	TRBJ1-1	many	CASSLGDRAGATEAFF	TGTGCCAGCAGTTTAGGGGACAGGGCAGGTGCCACTGAAGCTTTCTTT
NA	TRBV12-3/TRBV12-4	TRBJ2-1	many	CASSGPGSYNEQFF	TGTGCCAGCAGCGGGCCTGGATCCTACAATGAGCAGTTCTTC